This T cell receptor beta chain was observed in a study of blood T cell repertoires in COVID-19. Study-level background: There were acute and convalescent COVID-19 samples, and they came from the United States, Italy and Spain. The cDNA or gDNA used as material had been derived from T cells, B-cell-depleted T cells, or PBMCs.

In the authors' methods: Reference gene primer amplification yielded estimated nucleated cell counts. Some clones are missing from TCRdb's copy, which holds only in-frame ones; the method was immunoSEQ multiplex PCR. V and J calls and clone size follow that table, whereas D and trimming were derived from the DNA. The sample records some 100,000 clones, over 75% being singletons. Germline values: CDR1 GTSNPN, CDR2 SVGIG (reference sequence). V dropped 0 bases and J dropped 10 bases, with 10 bases sitting between them. The CDR3 consists of 13 residues. The sequence derives from a man aged 50-59 years with acute or convalescent COVID-19. What was sequenced was peripheral blood. J is TRBJ1-6 and V is TRBV30, with D perhaps matching TRBD1 (6 bases). CDR3 amino acids: CAWSVTGRSPLHF. The DNA for the CDR3 is TGTGCCTGGAGTGTAACAGGGAGATCACCCCTCCACTTT. Complete variable domain (other parts from reference TRBV30 and TRBJ1-6): SQTIHQWPATLVQPVGSPLSLECTVEGTSNPNLYWYRQAAGRGLQLLFYSVGIGQISSEVPQNLSASRPQDRQFILSSKKLLLSDSGFYLCAWSVTGRSPLHFGNGTRLTVT.